The source of this T cell receptor beta chain is a study of CD8 T cells in ankylosing spondylitis. The ends were cut back, 8 bases at V and 7 bases at J, with 17 bases in the middle. The CDR3 is 13 residues long. Per germline, CDR1 SNHLY and CDR2 FYNNEI. TCRdb processed the 5' RACE reads anew with MiXCR; each CDR3 protein has one entry. The sample has over 700,000 distinct CDR3 sequences, around 20% seen once. This clonotype was picked up a small number of times. What it recognizes is unknown. Study conclusions and caveats: CD8+ disease-linked clones were present at relatively low frequencies in blood. It appeared that ankylosing spondylitis blood was characterized by a TCR beta motif of roughly 8 highly homologous variants.

The chain couples TRBV2 to TRBJ1-2, with a possible D match to TRBD1 (6 bases). The clonotype originates from a male donor with ankylosing spondylitis. The sample was blood, either unsorted or a sorted T cell fraction (not recorded which). The CDR3 sequence: CASGRGGISGYTF. The CDR3, as DNA: TGTGCCAGCGGGAGGGGGGGCATCAGTGGCTACACCTTC.